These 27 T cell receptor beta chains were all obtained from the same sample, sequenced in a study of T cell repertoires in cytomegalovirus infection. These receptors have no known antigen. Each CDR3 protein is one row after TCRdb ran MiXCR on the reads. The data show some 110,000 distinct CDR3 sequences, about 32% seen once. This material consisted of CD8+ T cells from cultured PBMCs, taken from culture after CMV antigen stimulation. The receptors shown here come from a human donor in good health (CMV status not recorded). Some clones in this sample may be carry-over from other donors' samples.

The DNA of the CDR3 is TGCAGTGCTAGAGGATTAGACGGGGCCTCCTACAATGAGCAGTTCTTC. It translates to CSARGLDGASYNEQFF. V gene TRBV20-1 combines with J gene TRBJ2-1; the D call may be TRBD1 or TRBD2 (5 bases each). V was trimmed by 1 base and J by 0 bases, leaving 13 bases between them. Germline CDR1 and CDR2: DFQATT and SNEGSKA (reference sequence). This CDR3 contains 16 residues.

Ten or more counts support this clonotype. The DNA for the CDR3 is TGTGCCAGCAGCTTAATCATCAGGGGGACCCTGAACACTGAAGCTTTCTTT. It codes for CASSLIIRGTLNTEAFF. The chain uses TRBV11-2 and TRBJ1-1; TRBD1 agrees at 7 bases. This CDR3 has 17 amino acids. CDR1 is SGHAT, CDR2 FQNNGV, per germline. V shed 2 bases, J shed 0 bases, and the junction held 9 bases outside the gene matches.

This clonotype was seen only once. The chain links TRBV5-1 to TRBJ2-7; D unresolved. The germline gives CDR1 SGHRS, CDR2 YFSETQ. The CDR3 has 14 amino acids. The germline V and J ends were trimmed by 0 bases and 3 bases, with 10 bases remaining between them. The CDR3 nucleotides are TGCGCCAGCAGCTTGGCCTCAGATTACTACGAGCAGTACTTC. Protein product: CASSLASDYYEQYF.

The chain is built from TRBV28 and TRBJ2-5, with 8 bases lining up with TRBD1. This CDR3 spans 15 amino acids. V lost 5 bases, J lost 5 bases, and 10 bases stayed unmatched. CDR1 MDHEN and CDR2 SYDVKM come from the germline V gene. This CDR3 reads CASSTRTGLAETQYF. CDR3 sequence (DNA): TGTGCCAGCAGTACAAGGACAGGGCTCGCGGAGACCCAGTACTTC.

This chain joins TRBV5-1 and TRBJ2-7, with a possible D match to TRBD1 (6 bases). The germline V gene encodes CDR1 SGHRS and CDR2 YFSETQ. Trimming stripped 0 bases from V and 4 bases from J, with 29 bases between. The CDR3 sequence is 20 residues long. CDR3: CASSLVPVKDSGPLEYEQYF. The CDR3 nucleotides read TGCGCCAGCAGCTTGGTTCCGGTTAAGGACAGCGGTCCCCTCGAATACGAGCAGTACTTC.

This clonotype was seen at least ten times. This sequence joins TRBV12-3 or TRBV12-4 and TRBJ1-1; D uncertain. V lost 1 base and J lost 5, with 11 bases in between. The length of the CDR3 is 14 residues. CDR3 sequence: CASSLGQVWTEAFF. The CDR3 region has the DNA TGTGCCAGCAGTTTAGGGCAGGTATGGACTGAAGCTTTCTTT.

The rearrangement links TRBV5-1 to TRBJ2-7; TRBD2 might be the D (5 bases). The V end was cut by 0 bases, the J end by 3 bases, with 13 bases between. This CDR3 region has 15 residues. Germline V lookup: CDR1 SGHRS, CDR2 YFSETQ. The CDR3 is CASSLVRGTIYEQYF. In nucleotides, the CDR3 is TGCGCCAGCAGCTTGGTTCGGGGAACCATCTACGAGCAGTACTTC.

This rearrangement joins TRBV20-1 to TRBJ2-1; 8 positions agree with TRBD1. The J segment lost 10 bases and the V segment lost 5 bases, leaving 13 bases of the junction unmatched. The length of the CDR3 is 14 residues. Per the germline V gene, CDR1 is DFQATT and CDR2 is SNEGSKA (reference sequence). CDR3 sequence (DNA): TGCAGTGCTGAGCCGGCGACAGGGGTCGGGGAGCAGTTCTTC. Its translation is CSAEPATGVGEQFF.

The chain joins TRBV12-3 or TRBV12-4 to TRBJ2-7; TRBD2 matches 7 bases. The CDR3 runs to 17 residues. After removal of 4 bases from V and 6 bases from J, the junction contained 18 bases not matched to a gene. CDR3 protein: CASSSPRGDQLLFEQYF. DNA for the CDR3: TGTGCCAGCAGTTCCCCCCGGGGGGACCAACTTTTGTTCGAGCAGTACTTC.

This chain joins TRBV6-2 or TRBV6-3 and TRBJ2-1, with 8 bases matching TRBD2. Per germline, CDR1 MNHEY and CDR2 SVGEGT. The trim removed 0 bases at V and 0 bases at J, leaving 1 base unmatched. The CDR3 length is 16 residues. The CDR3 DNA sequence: TGTGCCAGCAGTTACTCGAGCGGGAGCTCCTACAATGAGCAGTTCTTC. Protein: CASSYSSGSSYNEQFF.

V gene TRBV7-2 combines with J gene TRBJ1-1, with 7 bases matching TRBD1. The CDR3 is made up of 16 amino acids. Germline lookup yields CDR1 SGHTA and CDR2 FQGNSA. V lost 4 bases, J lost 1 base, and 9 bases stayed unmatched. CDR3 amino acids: CASSSLPGTENTEAFF. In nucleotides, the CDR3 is TGTGCCAGCAGCTCTCTCCCCGGGACAGAGAACACTGAAGCTTTCTTT.

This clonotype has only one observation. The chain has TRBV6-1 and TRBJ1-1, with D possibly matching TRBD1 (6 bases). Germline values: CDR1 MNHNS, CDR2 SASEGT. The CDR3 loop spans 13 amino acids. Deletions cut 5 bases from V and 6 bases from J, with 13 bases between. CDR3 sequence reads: CASSYEEGAEAFF. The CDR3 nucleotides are TGTGCCAGCAGTTACGAGGAGGGGGCTGAAGCTTTCTTT.

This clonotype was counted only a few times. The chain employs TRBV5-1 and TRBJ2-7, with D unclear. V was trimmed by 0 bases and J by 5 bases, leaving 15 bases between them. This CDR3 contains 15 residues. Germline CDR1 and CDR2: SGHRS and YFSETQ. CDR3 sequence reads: CASSLDGPLSDEQYF. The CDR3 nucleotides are TGCGCCAGCAGCTTGGACGGGCCACTATCCGACGAGCAGTACTTC.

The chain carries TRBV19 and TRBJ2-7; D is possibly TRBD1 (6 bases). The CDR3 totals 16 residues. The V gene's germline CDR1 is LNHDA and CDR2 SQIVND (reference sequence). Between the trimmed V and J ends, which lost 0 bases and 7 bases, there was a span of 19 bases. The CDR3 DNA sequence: TGTGCCAGTAGTATAGAGGACAGCCTCCCGTTGAGTGAGCAGTACTTC. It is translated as CASSIEDSLPLSEQYF.

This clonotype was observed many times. The CDR3 reads CASTIGSYNEQFF. The CDR3, as DNA: TGTGCCAGCACAATCGGGAGCTACAATGAGCAGTTCTTC. The J gene is TRBJ2-1, the V gene TRBV12-3 or TRBV12-4; D is possibly TRBD2 (6 bases). V lost 7 bases to trimming and J lost 3 bases, with 10 bases between them. The CDR3 length is 13 residues.

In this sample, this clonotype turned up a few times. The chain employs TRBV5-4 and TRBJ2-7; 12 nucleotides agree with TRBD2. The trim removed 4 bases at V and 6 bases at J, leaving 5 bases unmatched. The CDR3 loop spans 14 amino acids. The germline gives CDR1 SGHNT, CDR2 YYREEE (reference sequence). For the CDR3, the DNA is TGTGCCAGCAGCCTGGTGACTAGCGGGGGCGAGCAGTACTTC. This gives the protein CASSLVTSGGEQYF.

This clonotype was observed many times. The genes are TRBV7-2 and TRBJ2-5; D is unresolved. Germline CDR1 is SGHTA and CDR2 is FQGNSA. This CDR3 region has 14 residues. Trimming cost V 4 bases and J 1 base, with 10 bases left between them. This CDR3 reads CASSSRAIQETQYF. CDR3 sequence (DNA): TGTGCCAGCAGCTCGCGAGCAATCCAAGAGACCCAGTACTTC.

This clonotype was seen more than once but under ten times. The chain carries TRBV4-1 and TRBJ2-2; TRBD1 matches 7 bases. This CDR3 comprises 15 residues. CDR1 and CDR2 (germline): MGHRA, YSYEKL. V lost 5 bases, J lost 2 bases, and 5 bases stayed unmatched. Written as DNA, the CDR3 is TGCGCCAGCAGCAACCGGGACAGCAACACCGGGGAGCTGTTTTTT. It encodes CASSNRDSNTGELFF.

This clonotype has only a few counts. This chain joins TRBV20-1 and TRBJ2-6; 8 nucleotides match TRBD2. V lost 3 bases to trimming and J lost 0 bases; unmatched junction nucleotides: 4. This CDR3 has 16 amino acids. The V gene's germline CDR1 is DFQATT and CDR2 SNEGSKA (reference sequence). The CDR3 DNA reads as TGCAGTGCTAGTCTAGCGGGTCACTCTGGGGCCAACGTCCTGACTTTC. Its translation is CSASLAGHSGANVLTF.

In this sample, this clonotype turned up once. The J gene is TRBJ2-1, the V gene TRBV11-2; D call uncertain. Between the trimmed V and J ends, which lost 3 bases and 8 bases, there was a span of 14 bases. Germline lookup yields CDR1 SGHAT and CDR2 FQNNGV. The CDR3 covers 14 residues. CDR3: CASSFSPSEDEQFF. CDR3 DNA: TGTGCCAGCAGCTTCTCTCCCTCTGAAGATGAGCAGTTCTTC. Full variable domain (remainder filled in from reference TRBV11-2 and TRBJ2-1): EAGVAQSPRYKIIEKRQSVAFWCNPISGHATLYWYQQILGQGPKLLIQFQNNGVVDDSQLPKDRFSAERLKGVDSTLKIQPAKLEDSAVYLCASSFSPSEDEQFFGPGTRLTVL.

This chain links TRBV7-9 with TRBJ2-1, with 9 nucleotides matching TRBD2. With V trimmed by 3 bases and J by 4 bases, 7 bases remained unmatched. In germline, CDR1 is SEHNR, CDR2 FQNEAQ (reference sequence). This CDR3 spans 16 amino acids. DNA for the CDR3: TGTGCCAGCAGCTTCCTAGCGGGGTCCCCTTACAATGAGCAGTTCTTC. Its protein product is CASSFLAGSPYNEQFF.

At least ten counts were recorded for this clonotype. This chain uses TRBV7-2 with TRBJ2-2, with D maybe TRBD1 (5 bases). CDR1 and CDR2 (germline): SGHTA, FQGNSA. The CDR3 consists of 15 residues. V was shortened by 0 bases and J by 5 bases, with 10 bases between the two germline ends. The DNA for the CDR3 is TGTGCCAGCAGCTTAGCGGGGCAGGCAACCGGGGAGCTGTTTTTT. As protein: CASSLAGQATGELFF.

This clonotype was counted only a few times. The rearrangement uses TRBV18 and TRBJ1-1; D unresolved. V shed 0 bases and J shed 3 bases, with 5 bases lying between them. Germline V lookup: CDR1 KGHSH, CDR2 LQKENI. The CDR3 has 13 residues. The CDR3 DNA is TGTGCCAGCTCACCACCAGAAGACACTGAAGCTTTCTTT. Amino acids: CASSPPEDTEAFF.

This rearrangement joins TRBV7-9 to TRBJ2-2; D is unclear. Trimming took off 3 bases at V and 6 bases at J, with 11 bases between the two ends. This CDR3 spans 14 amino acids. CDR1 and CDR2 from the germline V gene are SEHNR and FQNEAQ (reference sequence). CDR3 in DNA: TGTGCCAGCAGCTTTGCGAACATTCCCGGGGAGCTGTTTTTT. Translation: CASSFANIPGELFF.

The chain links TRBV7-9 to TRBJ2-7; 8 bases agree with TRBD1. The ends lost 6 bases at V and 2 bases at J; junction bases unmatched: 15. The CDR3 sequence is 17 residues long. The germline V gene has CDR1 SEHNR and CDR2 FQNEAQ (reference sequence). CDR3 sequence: CASSFYPGQGGTYEQYF. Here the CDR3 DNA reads TGTGCCAGCAGTTTTTACCCCGGACAGGGAGGCACCTACGAGCAGTACTTC. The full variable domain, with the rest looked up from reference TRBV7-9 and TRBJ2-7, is DTGVSQNPRHKITKRGQNVTFRCDPISEHNRLYWYRQTLGQGPEFLTYFQNEAQLEKSRLLSDRFSAERPKGSFSTLEIQRTEQGDSAMYLCASSFYPGQGGTYEQYFGPGTRLTVT.

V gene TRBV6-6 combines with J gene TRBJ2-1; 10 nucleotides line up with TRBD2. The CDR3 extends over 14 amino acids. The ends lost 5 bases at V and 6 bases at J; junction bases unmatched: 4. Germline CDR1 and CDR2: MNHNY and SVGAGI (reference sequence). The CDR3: CASSQASGGNEQFF. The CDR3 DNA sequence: TGTGCCAGCAGTCAGGCTAGCGGGGGCAATGAGCAGTTCTTC.

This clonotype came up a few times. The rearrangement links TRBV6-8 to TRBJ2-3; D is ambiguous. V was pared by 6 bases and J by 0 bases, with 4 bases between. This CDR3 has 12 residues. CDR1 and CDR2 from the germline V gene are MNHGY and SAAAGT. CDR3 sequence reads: CASRESTDTQYF. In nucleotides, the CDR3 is TGTGCCAGCAGGGAGAGCACAGATACGCAGTATTTT.